This is a list of T cell receptor beta chains from one sample in a study of T cell responses to AZD1222 COVID-19 vaccine. The table came from immunoSEQ multiplex PCR; TCRdb's copy has only in-frame clones and leaves some out. The sample lists about 220,000 clones, around 93% occurring once. The material was peripheral blood, obtained on day 0 of MenACWY control vaccination. Receptors were obtained from an adult in good health. Each CDR3 is given with its conserved first and last residue. Fields, in order: V gene, D gene, clone size, CDR3 length, J gene, CDR3 DNA, CDR3 protein. D genes are given only for firm matches. A clone size is listed for some rows: how often the clone was seen (once, few, many), or a class if it is expanded.

>TRBV7-9|-|-|14|TRBJ1-1
TGTGCCAGCAGCTTCACCGGTTGGGGCACTGAAGCTTTCTTT
CASSFTGWGTEAFF
>TRBV7-9|TRBD1|-|15|TRBJ2-7
TGTGCCAGCAGCCGCAGAGGGACAGCCCCTTCCGAGCAGTACTTC
CASSRRGTAPSEQYF
>TRBV5-6|TRBD1|-|15|TRBJ1-2
TGTGCCAGCAGCTTTAGGGACAGGGGATCCTATGGCTACACCTTC
CASSFRDRGSYGYTF
>TRBV4-1|-|-|15|TRBJ1-5
TGCGCCAGCAGCTATAACCGGGACGGCAATCAGCCCCAGCATTTT
CASSYNRDGNQPQHF
>TRBV7-2|TRBD1|-|15|TRBJ1-2
TGTGCCAGCAGCTTCTTAGGGGGCCCCAACTATGGCTACACCTTC
CASSFLGGPNYGYTF
>TRBV7-8|TRBD1|-|16|TRBJ1-1
TGTGCCAGCAGCTTAACAGGGGGCACCTTGGGCACTGAAGCTTTCTTT
CASSLTGGTLGTEAFF
>TRBV10-1|-|-|13|TRBJ2-2
TGCGCCAGCTCTCAGGTGAACACCGGGGAGCTGTTTTTT
CASSQVNTGELFF
>TRBV18|TRBD1|-|18|TRBJ1-1
TGTGCCAGCTCACCACCCAACGGACAGGGGCTTAAGAACACTGAAGCTTTCTTT
CASSPPNGQGLKNTEAFF
>TRBV24-1|-|-|12|TRBJ2-5
TGTGCCACCAGTGGCAGTGGGGAGACCCAGTACTTC
CATSGSGETQYF
>TRBV18|TRBD1|few|14|TRBJ2-7
TGTGCCAGCTCCACCGGGACAGGGGTATACGAGCAGTACTTC
CASSTGTGVYEQYF
>TRBV19|TRBD1|few|12|TRBJ1-5
TGTGCCACCAGATACAGGGGGCAGCCCCAGCATTTT
CATRYRGQPQHF
>TRBV5-1|-|few|17|TRBJ1-6
TGCGCCAGCAGCAGCTCCCCAGGAGGGGCCGGGGGTTCACCCCTCCACTTT
CASSSSPGGAGGSPLHF
>TRBV5-6|-|-|14|TRBJ2-3
TGTGCCAGCCGCCTTAGGCCTCTCACAGATACGCAGTATTTT
CASRLRPLTDTQYF
>TRBV25-1|-|-|11|TRBJ2-3
TGTGCCAGCAGTGGGGACGGTACGCAGTATTTT
CASSGDGTQYF
>TRBV2|-|-|15|TRBJ2-3
TGTGCCAGCAGTGAAGGGCGGGACCGAGGCGATACGCAGTATTTT
CASSEGRDRGDTQYF